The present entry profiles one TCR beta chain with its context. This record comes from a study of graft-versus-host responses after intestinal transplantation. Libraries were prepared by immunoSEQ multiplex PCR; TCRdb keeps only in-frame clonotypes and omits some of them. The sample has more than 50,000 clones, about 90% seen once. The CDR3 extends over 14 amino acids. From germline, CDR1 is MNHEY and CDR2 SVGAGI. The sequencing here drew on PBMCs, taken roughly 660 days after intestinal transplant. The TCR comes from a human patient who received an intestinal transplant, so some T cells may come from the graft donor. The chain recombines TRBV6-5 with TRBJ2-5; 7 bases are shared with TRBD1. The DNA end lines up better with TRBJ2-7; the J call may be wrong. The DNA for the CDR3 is TGTGCCAGCAGCCGGGACAGCAAATCCTACGAGCAGTACTTC. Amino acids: CASSRDSKSYEQYF.